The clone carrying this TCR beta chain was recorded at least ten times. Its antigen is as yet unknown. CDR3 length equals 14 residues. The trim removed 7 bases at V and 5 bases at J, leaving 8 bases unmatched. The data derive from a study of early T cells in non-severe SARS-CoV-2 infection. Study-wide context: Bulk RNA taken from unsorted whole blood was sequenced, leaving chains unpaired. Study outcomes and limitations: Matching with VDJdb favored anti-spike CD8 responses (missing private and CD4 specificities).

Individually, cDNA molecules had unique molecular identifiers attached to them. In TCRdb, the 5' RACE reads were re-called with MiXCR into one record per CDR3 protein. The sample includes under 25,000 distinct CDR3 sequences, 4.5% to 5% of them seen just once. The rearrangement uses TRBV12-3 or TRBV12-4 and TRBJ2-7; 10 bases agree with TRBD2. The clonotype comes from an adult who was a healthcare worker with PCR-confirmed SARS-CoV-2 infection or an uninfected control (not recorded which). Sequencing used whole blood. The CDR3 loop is CASTLAGAGHEQYF. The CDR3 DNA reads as TGTGCCAGCACCCTAGCGGGGGCAGGCCACGAGCAGTACTTC.